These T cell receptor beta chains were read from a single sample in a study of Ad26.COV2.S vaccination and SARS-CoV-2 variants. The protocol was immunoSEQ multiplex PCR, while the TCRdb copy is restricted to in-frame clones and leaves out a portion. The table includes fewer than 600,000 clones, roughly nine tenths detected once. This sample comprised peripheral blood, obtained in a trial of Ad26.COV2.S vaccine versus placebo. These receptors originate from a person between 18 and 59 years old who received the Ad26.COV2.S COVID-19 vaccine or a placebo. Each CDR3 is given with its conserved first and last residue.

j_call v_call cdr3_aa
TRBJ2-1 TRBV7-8 CASSLVVLAGGLYNEQFF
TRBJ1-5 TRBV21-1 CASSTPRRCNQPQHF
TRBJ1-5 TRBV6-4 CASSPTGAGQPQHF
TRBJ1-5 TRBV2 CASSGLGHNSNQPQHF
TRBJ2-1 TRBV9 CASSVSGVDNEQFF
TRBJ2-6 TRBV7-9 CASSTPLGANVLTF
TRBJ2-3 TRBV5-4 CASSVAGTSTDTQYF
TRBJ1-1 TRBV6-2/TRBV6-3 CASSYSRVSPGAFF
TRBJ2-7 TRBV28 CASSLGGDTYEQYF
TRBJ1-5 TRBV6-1 CASSEIGVSNQPQHF
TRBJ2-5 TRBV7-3 CASSLMAVETQYF
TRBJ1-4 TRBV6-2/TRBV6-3 CASSRGEGGEKLFF
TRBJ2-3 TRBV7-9 CASSPRTGTDTQYF
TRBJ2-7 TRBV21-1 CASSGTGAYEQYF
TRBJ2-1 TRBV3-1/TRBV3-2 CASSSYNEQFF
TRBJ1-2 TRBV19 CASSTPGQGGSDGYTF
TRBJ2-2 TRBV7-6 CASSDTNTGELFF
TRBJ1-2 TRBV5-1 CASRVQGGYGYTF
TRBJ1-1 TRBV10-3 CAISSLTANTEAFF
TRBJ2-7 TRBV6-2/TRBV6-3 CASSFPGSRSYEQYF
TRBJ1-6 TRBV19 CASSTGQGLGSPLHF
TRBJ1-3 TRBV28 CASSGQDSSGNTIYF
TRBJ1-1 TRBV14 CASSLGSMNTEAFF
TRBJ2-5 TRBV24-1 CATSDLRQGETQYF
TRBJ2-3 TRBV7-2 CASSFFGSGDTQYF
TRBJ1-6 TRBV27 CASSFRNSPLHF
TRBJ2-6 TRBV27 CASSTTGGDGANVLTF
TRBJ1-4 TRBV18 CASSPSSPPTGKLFF
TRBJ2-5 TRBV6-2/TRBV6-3 CASSATQETQYF
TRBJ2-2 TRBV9 CASSDGGGINTGELFF
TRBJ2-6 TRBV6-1 CASSEWSDTPGANVLTF
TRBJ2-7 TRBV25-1 CASRGRDSSYEQYF
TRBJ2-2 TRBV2 CASGTSGRNSGELFF
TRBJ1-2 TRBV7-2 CASSLVSGRGSYGYTF
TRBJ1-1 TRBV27 CASSLKGQGHTEAFF
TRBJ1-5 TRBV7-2 CASSFYGANQPQHF
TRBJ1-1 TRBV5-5 CASSLTGGPLNTEAFF
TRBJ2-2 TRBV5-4 CASSRGLAGLNTGELFF
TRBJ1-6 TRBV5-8 CASSQRRYSGSPLHF
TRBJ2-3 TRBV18 CASSPDTQYF
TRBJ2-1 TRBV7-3 CASRESGTLDNEQFF
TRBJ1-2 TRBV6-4 CASKRDGTNYGYTF
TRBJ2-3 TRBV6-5 CASSYSRGADTQYF
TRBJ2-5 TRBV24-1 CATSDLETQYF
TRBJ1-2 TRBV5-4 CASSLDLLYGYTF
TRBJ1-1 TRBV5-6 CASSLWTGVKTEAFF
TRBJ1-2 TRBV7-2 CASSFTATEIYGYTF
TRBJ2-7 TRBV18 CASSLSGTGEQYF
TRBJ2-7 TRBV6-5 CASSLGQGRDEQYF
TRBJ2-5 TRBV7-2 CASSLVASGFQETQYF
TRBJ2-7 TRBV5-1 CASSLDTAQQYF